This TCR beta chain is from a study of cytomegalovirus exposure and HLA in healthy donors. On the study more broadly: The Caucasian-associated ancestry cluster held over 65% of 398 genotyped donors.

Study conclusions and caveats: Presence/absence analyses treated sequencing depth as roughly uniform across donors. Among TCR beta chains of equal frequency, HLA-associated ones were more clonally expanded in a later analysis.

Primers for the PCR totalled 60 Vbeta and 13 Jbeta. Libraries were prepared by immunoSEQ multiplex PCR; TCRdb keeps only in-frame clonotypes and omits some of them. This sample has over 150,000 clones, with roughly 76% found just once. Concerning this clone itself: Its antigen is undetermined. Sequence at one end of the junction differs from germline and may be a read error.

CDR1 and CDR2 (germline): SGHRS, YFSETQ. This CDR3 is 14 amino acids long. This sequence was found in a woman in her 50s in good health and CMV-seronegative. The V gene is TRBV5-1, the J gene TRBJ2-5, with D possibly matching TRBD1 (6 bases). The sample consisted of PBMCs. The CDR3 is CASSLTGNQDTQYF. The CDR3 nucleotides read TGCGCCAGCAGCTTGACAGGGAACCAAGACACCCAGTACTTC.